Sequencing of this T cell receptor beta chain was carried out in a study of spatial heterogeneity in lung cancer. As for the study in general: Among the blood samples, there were some that were collected at the time of disease recurrence, and the median time that elapsed to the first recurrence was approximately 48 weeks. Detected beta-chain sequences consistently exceeded alpha-chain sequences.

Every molecule of TCR cDNA had its own unique molecular identifier. A single record per CDR3 protein comes from TCRdb applying MiXCR to the 5' RACE reads. The data contain 8,500 to 10,000 distinct CDR3 sequences, under 5% of them singletons. Time point specified: blood taken at disease recurrence. Material for sequencing was whole RNA from tumor, nontumor lung or frozen PBMC, left unsorted. This clonotype was detected ten times or more. Because this beta chain is a stray read in a library intended to capture alpha chains, its abundance should not be given much weight. Looked up from germline, CDR1 is SQVTM and CDR2 is ANQGSEA. The CDR3 has 13 residues. V lost 4 bases to trimming and J lost 7 bases, with 14 bases between them.

V and J are TRBV29-1 and TRBJ1-5; D possibly corresponds to TRBD1 (6 bases). The input for sequencing was PBMCs, taken at recurrence. The clonotype originates from a female donor with early-stage non-small cell lung cancer. CDR3 nucleotides: TGCAGCGTTGTAGGGGGAACGGACCAGCCCCAGCATTTT. This codes for CSVVGGTDQPQHF.